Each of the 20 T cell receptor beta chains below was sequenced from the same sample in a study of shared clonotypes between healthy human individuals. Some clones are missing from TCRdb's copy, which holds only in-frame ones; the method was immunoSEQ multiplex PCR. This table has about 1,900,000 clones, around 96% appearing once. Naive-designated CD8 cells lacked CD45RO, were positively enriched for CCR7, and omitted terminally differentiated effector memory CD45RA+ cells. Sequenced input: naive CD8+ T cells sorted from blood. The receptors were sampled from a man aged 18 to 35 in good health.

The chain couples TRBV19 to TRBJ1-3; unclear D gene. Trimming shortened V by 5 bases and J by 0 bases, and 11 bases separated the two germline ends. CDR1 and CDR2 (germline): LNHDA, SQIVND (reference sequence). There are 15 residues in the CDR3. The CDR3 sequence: CASSVGFGSGNTIYF. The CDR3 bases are TGTGCCAGTAGTGTAGGCTTCGGCTCTGGAAACACCATATATTTT.

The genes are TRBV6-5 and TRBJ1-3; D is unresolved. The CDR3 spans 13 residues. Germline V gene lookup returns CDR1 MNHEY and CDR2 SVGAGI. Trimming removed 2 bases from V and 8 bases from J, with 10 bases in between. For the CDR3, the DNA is TGTGCCAGCAGTTACGAGGACGGGGACACCATATATTTT. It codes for CASSYEDGDTIYF.

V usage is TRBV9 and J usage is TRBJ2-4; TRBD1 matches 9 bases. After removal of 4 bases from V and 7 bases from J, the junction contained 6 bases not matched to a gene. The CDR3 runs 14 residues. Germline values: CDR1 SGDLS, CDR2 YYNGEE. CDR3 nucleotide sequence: TGTGCCAGCAGCCTTCGGACAGGGGAGAACATTCAGTACTTC. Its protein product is CASSLRTGENIQYF.

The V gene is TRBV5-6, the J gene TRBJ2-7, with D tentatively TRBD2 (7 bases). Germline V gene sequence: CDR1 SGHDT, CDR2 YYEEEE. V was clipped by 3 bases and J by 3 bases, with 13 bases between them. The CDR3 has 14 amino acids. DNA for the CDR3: TGTGCCAGCAGCTCGGGGGGCTCTCACTACGAGCAGTACTTC. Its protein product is CASSSGGSHYEQYF.

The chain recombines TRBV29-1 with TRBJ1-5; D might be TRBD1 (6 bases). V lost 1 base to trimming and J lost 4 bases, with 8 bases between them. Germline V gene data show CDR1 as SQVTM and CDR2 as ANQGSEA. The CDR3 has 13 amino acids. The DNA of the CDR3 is TGCAGCGTTGAAGGAGACAGGAATCAGCCCCAGCATTTT. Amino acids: CSVEGDRNQPQHF.

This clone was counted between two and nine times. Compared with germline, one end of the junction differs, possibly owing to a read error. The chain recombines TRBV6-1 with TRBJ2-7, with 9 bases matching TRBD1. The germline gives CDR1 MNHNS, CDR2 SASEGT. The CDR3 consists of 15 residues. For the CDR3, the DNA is TGTGCCAGCGGTGAACCCGGGACAGGGACCTACGAGCAGTACTTC. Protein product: CASGEPGTGTYEQYF.

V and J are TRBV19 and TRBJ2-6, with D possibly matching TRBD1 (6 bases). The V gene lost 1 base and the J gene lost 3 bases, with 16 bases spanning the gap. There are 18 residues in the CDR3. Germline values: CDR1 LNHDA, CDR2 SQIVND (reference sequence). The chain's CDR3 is CASSIGTGWIIGANVLTF. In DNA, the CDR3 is TGTGCCAGTAGTATAGGCACAGGGTGGATCATTGGGGCCAACGTCCTGACTTTC.

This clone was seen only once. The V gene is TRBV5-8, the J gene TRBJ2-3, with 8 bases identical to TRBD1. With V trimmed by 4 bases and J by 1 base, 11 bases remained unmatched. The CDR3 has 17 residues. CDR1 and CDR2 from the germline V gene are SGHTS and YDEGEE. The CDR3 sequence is CASSAGQEGSGTDTQYF. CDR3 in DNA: TGTGCCAGCAGCGCGGGACAGGAAGGCAGTGGCACAGATACGCAGTATTTT.

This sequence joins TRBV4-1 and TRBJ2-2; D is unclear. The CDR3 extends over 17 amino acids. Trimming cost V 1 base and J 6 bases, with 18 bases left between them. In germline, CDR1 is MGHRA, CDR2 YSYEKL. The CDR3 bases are TGCGCCAGCAGCCAAGGTGTAGGGTTTATAGGATCCGGGGAGCTGTTTTTT. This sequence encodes CASSQGVGFIGSGELFF.

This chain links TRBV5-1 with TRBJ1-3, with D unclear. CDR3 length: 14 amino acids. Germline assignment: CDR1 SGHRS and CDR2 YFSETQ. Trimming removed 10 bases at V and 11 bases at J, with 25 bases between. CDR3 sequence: CAPDHRARPPPIYF. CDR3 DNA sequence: TGCGCCCCCGATCACCGTGCCCGTCCCCCCCCCATATATTTT. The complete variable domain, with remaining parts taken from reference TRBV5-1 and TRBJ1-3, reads KAGVTQTPRYLIKTRGQQVTLSCSPISGHRSVSWYQQTPGQGLQFLFEYFSETQRNKGNFPGRFSGRQFSNSRSEMNVSTLELGDSALYLCAPDHRARPPPIYFGEGSWLTVV.

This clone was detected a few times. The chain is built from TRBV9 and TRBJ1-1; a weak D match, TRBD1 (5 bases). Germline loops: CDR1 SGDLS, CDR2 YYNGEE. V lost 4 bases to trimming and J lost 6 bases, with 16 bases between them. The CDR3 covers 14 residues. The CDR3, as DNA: TGTGCCAGCAGCCCCCTGGAGGGGAGCGCTGAAGCTTTCTTT. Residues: CASSPLEGSAEAFF.

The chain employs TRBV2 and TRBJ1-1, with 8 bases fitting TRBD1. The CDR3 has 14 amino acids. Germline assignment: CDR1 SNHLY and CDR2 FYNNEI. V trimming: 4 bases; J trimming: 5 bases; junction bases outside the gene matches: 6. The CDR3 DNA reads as TGTGCCAGCAGTGTGTCGGACAGGGCGACTGAAGCTTTCTTT. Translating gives CASSVSDRATEAFF.

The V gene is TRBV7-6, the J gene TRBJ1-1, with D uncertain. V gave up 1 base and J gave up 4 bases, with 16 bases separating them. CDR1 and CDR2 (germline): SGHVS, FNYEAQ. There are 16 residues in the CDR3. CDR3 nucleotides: TGTGCCAGCAGCTTAGGGACCCTCAGTGGGTTCACTGAAGCTTTCTTT. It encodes CASSLGTLSGFTEAFF.

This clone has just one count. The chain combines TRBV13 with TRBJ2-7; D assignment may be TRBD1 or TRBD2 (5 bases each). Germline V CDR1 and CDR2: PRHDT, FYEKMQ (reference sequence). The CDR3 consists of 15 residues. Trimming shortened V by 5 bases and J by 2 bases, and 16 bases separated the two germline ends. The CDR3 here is CASSDSGSPTYEQYF. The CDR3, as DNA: TGTGCCAGCAGCGATTCAGGGAGTCCCACCTACGAGCAGTACTTC.

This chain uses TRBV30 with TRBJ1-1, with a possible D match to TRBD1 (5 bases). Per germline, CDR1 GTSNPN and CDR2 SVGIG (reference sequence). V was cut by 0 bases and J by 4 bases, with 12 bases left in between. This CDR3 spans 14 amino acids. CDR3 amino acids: CAWSVPRVGTEAFF. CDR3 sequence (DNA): TGTGCCTGGAGTGTCCCCAGGGTAGGCACTGAAGCTTTCTTT.

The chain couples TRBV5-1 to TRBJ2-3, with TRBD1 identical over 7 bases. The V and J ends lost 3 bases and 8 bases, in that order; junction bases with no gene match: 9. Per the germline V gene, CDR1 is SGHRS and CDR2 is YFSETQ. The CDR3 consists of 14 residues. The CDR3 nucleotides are TGCGCCAGCAGCTCCGGGACAGTTGACGGTACGCAGTATTTT. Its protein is CASSSGTVDGTQYF.

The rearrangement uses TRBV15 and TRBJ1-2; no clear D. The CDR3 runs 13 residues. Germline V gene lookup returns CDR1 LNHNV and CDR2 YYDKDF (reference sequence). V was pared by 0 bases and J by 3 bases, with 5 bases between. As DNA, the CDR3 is TGTGCCACCAGCAGAGACGGCTACTATGGCTACACCTTC. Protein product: CATSRDGYYGYTF.

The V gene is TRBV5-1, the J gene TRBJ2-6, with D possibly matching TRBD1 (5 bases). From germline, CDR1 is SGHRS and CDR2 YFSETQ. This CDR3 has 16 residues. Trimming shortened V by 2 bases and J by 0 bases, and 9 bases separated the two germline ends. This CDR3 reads CASSLTGYSGANVLTF. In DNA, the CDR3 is TGCGCCAGCAGCTTAACAGGATACTCTGGGGCCAACGTCCTGACTTTC.

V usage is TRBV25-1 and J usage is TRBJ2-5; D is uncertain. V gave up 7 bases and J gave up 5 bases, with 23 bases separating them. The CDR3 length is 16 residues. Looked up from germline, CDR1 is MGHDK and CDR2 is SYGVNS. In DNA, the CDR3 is TGTGCCAGCACCCAGGCCCACAGCGAACTTGGGGAGACCCAGTACTTC. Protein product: CASTQAHSELGETQYF.

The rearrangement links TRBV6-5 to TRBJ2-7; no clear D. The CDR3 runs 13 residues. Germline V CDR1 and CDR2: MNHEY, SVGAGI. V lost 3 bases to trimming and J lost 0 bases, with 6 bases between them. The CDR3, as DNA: TGTGCCAGCAGTTATAAGGACTCCTACGAGCAGTACTTC. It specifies CASSYKDSYEQYF.